Sequencing of this T cell receptor beta chain was carried out in a study of blood T cell repertoires in COVID-19. V lost 0 bases and J 0 bases, leaving 19 bases between the germline ends. The CDR3 spans 19 residues. Germline V gene data show CDR1 as LNHNV and CDR2 as YYDKDF (reference sequence). In the original processing: Counts of nucleated cells, estimated from reference gene primer amplification, were obtained. Sequenced by immunoSEQ multiplex PCR; TCRdb stores in-frame clones only, minus some. V and J calls and clone size follow that table, whereas D and trimming were derived from the DNA. Of around 160,000 clones in the sample, around 87% are singletons; the top ten hold 10%.

The sequencing sample was made of peripheral blood. The rearrangement links TRBV15 to TRBJ2-3; D is possibly TRBD1 (5 bases). The TCR comes from a woman aged 70 to 79 with COVID-19, enrolled during active disease. CDR3 protein: CATSRDPPWTPASTDTQYF. CDR3 DNA: TGTGCCACCAGCAGAGATCCCCCTTGGACACCCGCCAGCACAGATACGCAGTATTTT.